This TCR beta chain comes out of a study of cytomegalovirus exposure and HLA in healthy donors. Note on this clone: Its cognate antigen is unknown.

Broader study findings: Information on immune exposure was restricted to one variable (CMV serostatus).

Primers: 60 Vbeta forward and 13 Jbeta reverse. TCRdb keeps only in-frame clones here, not all; method: immunoSEQ multiplex PCR. Counted here are about 160,000 clones, about 80% occurring once; the ten biggest clones make up 2.1%. CDR1 and CDR2 (germline): ENHRY, SYGVKD. The CDR3 loop spans 13 amino acids. V gave up 3 bases and J gave up 6 bases, with 11 bases separating them. The sequenced sample was PBMCs. The origin of this receptor is a middle-aged man in good health and CMV-seronegative. V is TRBV10-3 and J is TRBJ1-1; TRBD1 might be the D (5 bases). The CDR3 loop reads CAISEGAKAEAFF. CDR3 in DNA: TGTGCCATCAGTGAAGGGGCCAAGGCTGAAGCTTTCTTT.